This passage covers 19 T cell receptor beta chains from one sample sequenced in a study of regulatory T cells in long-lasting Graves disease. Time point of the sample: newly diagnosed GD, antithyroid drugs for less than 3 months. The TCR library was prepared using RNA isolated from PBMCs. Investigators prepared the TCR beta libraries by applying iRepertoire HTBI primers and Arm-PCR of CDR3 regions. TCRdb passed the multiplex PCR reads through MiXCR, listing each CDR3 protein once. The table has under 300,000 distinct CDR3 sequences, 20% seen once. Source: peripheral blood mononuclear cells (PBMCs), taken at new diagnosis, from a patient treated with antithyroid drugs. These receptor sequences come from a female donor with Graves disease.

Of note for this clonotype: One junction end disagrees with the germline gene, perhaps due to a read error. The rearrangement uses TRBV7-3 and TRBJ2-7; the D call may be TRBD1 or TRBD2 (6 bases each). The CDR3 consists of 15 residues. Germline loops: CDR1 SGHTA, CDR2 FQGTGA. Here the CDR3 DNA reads TGTGCCGGCAGCTTAACCGGGGGCCCCTCCTACGAGCAGTACTTC. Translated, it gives CAGSLTGGPSYEQYF.

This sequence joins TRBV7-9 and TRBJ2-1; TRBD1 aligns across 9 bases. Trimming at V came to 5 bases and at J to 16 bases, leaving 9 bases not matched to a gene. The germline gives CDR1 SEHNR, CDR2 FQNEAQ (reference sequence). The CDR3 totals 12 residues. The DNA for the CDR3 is TGTGCCAGCAGCAATTTACAGGGGGCTTTTTTCTTC. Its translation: CASSNLQGAFFF.

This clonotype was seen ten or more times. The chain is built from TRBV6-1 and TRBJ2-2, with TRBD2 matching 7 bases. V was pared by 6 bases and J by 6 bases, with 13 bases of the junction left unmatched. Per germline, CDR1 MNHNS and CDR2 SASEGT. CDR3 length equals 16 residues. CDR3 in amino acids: CASRPPGLPGPGELFF. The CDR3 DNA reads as TGTGCCAGCAGACCACCGGGACTACCAGGCCCCGGGGAGCTGTTTTTT.

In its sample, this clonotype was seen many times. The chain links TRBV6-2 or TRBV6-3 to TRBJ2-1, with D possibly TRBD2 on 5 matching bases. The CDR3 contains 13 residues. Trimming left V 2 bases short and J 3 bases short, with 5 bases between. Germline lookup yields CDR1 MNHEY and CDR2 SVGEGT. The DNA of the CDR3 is TGTGCCAGCAGTTACGAGGGCTACAATGAGCAGTTCTTC. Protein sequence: CASSYEGYNEQFF.

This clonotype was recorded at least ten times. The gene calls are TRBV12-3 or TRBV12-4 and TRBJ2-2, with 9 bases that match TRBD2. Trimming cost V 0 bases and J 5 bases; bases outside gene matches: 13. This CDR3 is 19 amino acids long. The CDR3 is CASSLAKAPSGRRTGELFF. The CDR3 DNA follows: TGTGCCAGCAGTTTAGCCAAAGCTCCAAGCGGGAGGAGGACCGGGGAGCTGTTTTTT.

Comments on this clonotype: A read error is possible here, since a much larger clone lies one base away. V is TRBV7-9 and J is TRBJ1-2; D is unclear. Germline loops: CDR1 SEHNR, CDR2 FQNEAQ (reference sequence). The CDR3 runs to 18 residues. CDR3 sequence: CASSLVHILVHRYYGYAF. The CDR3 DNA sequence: TGTGCCAGCAGCTTAGTCCATATTCTAGTGCACCGGTACTATGGCTACGCCTTC. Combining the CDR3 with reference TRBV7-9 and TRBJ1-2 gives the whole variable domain DTGVSQNPRHKITKRGQNVTFRCDPISEHNRLYWYRQTLGQGPEFLTYFQNEAQLEKSRLLSDRFSAERPKGSFSTLEIQRTEQGDSAMYLCASSLVHILVHRYYGYAFGSGTRLTVV.

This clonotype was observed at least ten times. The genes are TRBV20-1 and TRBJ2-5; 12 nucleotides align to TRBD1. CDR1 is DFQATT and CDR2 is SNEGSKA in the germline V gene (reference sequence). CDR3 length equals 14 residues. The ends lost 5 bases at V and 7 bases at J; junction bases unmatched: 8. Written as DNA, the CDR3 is TGCAGTGCTCTGGGACAGGGGGCTGGTGGGACCCAGTACTTC. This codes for CSALGQGAGGTQYF.

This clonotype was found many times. Here the CDR3 reads CSARDTTGGNSPLHF. The CDR3 DNA sequence: TGCAGTGCTAGAGATACGACAGGGGGTAATTCACCCCTCCACTTT. This rearrangement joins TRBV20-1 to TRBJ1-6, with 9 bases identical to TRBD1. The CDR3 runs to 15 residues. Germline loops: CDR1 DFQATT, CDR2 SNEGSKA (reference sequence). V dropped 0 bases and J dropped 6; count of bases not matched to a gene: 3.

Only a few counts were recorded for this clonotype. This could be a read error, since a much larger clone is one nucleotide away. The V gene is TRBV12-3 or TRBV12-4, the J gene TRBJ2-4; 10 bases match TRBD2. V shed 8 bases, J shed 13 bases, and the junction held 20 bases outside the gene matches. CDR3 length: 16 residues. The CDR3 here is CASSPSRTSGYNEQYF. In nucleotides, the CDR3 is TGTGCCAGCTCACCATCAAGGACTAGCGGCTACAATGAGCAGTACTTC.

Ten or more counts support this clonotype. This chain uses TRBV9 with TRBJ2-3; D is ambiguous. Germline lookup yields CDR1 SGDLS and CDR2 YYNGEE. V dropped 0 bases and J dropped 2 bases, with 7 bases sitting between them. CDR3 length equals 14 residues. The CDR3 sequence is CASSVVPHTDTQYF. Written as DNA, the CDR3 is TGTGCCAGCAGCGTAGTCCCCCACACAGATACGCAGTATTTT.

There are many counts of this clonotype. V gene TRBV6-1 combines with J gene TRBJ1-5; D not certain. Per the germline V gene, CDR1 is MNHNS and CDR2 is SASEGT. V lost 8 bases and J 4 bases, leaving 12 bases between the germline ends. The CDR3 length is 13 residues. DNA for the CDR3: TGTGCCAGCGGGTACAGACTGAATCAGCCCCAGCATTTT. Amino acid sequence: CASGYRLNQPQHF.

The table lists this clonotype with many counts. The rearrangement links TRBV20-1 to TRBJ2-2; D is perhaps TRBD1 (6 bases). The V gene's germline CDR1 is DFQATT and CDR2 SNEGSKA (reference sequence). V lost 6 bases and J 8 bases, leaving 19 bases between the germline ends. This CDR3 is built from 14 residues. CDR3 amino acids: CSARHGTTLGELFF. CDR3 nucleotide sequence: TGCAGTGCGCGACATGGGACAACACTTGGGGAGCTGTTTTTT.

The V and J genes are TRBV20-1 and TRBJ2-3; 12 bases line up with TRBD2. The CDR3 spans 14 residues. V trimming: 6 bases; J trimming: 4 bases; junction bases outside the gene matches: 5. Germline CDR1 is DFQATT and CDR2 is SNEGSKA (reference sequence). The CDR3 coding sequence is TGCAGTGCGGCCGGGACTAGCGGGCCAGATACGCAGTATTTT. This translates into CSAAGTSGPDTQYF.

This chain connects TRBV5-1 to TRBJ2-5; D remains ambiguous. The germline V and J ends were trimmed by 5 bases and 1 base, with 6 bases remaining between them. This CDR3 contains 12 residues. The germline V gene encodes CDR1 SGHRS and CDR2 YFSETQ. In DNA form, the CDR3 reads TGCGCCAGCAGGCTGGCCCAAGAGACCCAGTACTTC. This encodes CASRLAQETQYF.

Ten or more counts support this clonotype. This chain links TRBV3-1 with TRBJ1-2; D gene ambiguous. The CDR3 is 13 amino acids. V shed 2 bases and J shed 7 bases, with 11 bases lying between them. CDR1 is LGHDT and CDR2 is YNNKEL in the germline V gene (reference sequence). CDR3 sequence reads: CASSQQTTGGYTF. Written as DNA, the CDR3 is TGTGCCAGCAGCCAACAGACCACCGGTGGCTACACCTTC.

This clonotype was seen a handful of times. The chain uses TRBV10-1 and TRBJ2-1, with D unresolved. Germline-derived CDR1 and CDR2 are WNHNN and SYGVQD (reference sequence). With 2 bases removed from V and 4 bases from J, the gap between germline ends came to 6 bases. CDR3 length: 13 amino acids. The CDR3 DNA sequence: TGCGCCAGCAGTGAGGACATTTACAATGAGCAGTTCTTC. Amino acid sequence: CASSEDIYNEQFF.

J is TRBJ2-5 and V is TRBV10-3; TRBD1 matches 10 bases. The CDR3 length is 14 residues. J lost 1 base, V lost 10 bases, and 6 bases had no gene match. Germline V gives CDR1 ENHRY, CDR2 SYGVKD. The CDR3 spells CASAGTGAQETQYF. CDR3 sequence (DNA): TGTGCCAGTGCCGGGACAGGGGCCCAAGAGACCCAGTACTTC.

The CDR3 is CASSQGTYNQPQHF. The CDR3 DNA is TGCGCCAGCAGCCAAGGAACCTATAATCAGCCCCAGCATTTT. The V call is TRBV4-1, the J call TRBJ1-5; D is unclear. Germline V lookup: CDR1 MGHRA, CDR2 YSYEKL. V was shortened by 1 base and J by 4 bases, with 8 bases between the two germline ends. The CDR3 consists of 14 residues.

The CDR3 loop reads CASSQSGATNVQYF. The DNA for the CDR3 is TGCGCCAGCAGCCAAAGTGGTGCTACCAATGTTCAGTACTTC. The chain couples TRBV4-3 to TRBJ2-4; D gene uncertain. Trimming removed 2 bases from V and 11 bases from J, with 16 bases in between. This CDR3 is built from 14 residues. Germline CDR1 is LGHNA and CDR2 is YSLEER.